The TCR beta chain under discussion was sequenced for a study of blood T cell repertoires in COVID-19. About the research overall: T cells, B-cell-depleted T cells, or PBMCs provided the cDNA or gDNA that served as material.

Using immunoSEQ multiplex PCR, the repertoire was profiled, and TCRdb retains in-frame clones only, with some absent. The table includes about 240,000 clones, under 90% detected once. Enrolled through a virtual design, the participants were between 18 and 89 years of age and came from 24 US areas. In assigning cohorts, the study relied on participant-reported clinical history. The sequenced sample consisted of PBMCs or T cells enriched from blood (not recorded which). The receptor was derived from a woman aged 40-49 years who had been exposed to COVID-19.

CDR3 DNA sequence: TGTGCCAGCAGCTACGGTTCCCCAACTAATGAAAAACTGTTTTTT. Amino acids: CASSYGSPTNEKLFF. The rearrangement links TRBV7-8 to TRBJ1-4; no firm D call. CDR3 length equals 15 residues. From germline, CDR1 is SGHVS and CDR2 FQNEAQ. Trimming took off 4 bases at V and 0 bases at J, with 9 bases between the two ends.